The entry below describes one T cell receptor beta chain. Living in 24 US areas, the participants were between roughly 18 and 89 years of age. Cohorts were assigned according to the clinical history that participants reported. This specimen comes from a study of blood T cell repertoires in COVID-19. In the study overall: T cells, B-cell-depleted T cells, or PBMCs provided the cDNA or gDNA that served as material.

Per the germline V gene, CDR1 is LGHDT and CDR2 is YNNKEL (reference sequence). The CDR3 runs to 15 residues. The V and J ends lost 2 bases and 3 bases respectively, with 13 bases between them. Per the study methods: Nucleated cell number was recorded as an estimate derived from reference gene primer amplification. TCRdb's copy holds only in-frame clones and misses some; the assay was immunoSEQ multiplex PCR. V and J calls and clone size are as listed in that table; D and trimming were resolved from the DNA. The sample holds 150,000 to 200,000 clones, 70% to 85% seen once. The chain is built from TRBV3-1 (or the pseudogene TRBV3-2) and TRBJ1-1; D call uncertain. This receptor was identified in a man aged 50 to 60 who had recovered from COVID-19. The sample taken for sequencing was PBMCs or T cells enriched from blood (not recorded which). CDR3 amino acids: CASSQWERIDTEAFF. The CDR3, as DNA: TGTGCCAGCAGCCAATGGGAGCGAATAGACACTGAAGCTTTCTTT.